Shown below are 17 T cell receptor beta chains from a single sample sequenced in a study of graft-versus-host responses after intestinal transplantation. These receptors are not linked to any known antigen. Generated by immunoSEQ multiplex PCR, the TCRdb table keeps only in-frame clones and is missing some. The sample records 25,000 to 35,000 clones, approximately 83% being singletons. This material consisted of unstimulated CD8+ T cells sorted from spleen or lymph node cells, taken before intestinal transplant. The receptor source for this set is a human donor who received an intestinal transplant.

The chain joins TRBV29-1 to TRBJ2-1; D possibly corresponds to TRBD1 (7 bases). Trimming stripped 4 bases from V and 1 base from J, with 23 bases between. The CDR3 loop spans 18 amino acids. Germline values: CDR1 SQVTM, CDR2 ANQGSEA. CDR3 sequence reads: CSVGGMEGASGSYNEQFF. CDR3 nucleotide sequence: TGCAGCGTTGGAGGAATGGAGGGGGCCAGCGGATCCTACAATGAGCAGTTCTTC.

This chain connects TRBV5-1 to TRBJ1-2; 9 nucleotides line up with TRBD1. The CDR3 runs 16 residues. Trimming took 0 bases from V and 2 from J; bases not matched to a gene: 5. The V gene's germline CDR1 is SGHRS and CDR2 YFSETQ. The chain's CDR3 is CASSLAGDRANYGYTF. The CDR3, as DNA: TGCGCCAGCAGCTTGGCCGGGGACAGGGCGAACTATGGCTACACCTTC.

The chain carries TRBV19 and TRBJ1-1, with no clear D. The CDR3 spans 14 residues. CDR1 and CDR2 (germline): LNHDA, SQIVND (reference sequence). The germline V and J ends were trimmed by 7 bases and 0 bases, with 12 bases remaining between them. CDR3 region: CASTDGSMNTEAFF. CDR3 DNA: TGTGCCAGTACCGACGGGTCCATGAACACTGAAGCTTTCTTT.

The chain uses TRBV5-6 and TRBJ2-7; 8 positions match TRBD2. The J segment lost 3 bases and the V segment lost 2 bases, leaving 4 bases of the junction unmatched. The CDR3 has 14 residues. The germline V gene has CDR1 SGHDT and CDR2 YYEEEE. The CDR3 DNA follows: TGTGCCAGCAGCTTCGAGCGGGAGATCTACGAGCAGTACTTC. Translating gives CASSFEREIYEQYF.

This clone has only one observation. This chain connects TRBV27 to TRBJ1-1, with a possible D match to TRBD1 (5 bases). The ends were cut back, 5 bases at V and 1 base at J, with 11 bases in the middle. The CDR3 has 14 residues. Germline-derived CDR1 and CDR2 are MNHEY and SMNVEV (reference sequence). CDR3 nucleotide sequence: TGTGCCAGCAGTAGGGGTTGGGCGAACACTGAAGCTTTCTTT. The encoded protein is CASSRGWANTEAFF.

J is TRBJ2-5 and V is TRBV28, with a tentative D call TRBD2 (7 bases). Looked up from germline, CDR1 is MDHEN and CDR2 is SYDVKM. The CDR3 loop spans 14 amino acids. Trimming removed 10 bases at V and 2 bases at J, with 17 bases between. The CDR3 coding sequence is TGTGCCATCTCCAAGGGGGGGGTACAAGAGACCCAGTACTTC. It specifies CAISKGGVQETQYF.

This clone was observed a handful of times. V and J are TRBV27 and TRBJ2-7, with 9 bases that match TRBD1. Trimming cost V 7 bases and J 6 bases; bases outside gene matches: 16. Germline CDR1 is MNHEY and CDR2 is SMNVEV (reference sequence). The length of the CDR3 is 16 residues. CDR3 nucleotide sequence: TGTGCCAGCACCCCCTCAGGGGGACAGGGTGTCTTCGAGCAGTACTTC. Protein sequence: CASTPSGGQGVFEQYF.

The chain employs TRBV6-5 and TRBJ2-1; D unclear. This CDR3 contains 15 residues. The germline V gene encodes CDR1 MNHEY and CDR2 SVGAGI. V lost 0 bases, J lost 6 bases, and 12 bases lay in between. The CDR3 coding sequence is TGTGCCAGCAGTTACTCTCTGCACTTTGGCAATGAGCAGTTCTTC. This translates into CASSYSLHFGNEQFF.

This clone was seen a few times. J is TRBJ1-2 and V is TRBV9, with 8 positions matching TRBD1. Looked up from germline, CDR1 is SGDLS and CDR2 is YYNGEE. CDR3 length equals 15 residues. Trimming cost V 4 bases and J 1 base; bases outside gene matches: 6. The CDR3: CASSPDRDDNYGYTF. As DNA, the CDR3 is TGTGCCAGCAGCCCGGACAGGGACGATAACTATGGCTACACCTTC.

CDR3 in DNA: TGTGCCAGCGGGCAGGGTGGCGCAGATACGCAGTATTTT. Protein product: CASGQGGADTQYF. This chain uses TRBV6-4 with TRBJ2-3; possibly TRBD1 for D (5 bases). The CDR3 is 13 residues long. Germline CDR1 and CDR2: MRHNA and SNTAGT. The V gene lost 8 bases and the J gene lost 4 bases, with 13 bases spanning the gap.

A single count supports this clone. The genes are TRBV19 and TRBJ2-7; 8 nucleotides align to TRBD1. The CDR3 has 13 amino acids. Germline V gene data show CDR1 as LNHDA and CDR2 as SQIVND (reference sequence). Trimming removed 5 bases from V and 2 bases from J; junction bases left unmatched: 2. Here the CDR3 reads CASSHRGTYEQYF. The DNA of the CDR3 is TGTGCCAGTAGTCACAGGGGGACCTACGAGCAGTACTTC.

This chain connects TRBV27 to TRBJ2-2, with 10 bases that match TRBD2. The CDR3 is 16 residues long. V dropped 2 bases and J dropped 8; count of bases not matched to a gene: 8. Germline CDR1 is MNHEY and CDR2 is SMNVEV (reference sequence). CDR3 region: CASSLTRLAGAGELFF. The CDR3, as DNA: TGTGCCAGCAGTTTAACACGCCTAGCGGGAGCTGGGGAGCTGTTTTTT.

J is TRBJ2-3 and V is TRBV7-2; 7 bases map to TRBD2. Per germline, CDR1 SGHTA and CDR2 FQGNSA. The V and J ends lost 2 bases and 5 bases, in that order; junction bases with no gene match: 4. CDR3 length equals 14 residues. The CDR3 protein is CASSLILAGDTQYF. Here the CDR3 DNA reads TGTGCCAGCAGCTTAATCTTAGCGGGAGATACGCAGTATTTT.

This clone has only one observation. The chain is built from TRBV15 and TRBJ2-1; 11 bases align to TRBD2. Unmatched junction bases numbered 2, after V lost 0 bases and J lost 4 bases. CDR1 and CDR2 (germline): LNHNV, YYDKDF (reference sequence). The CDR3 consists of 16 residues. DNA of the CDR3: TGTGCCACCAGCAGAGACCTAGCGGGAGGATACAATGAGCAGTTCTTC. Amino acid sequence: CATSRDLAGGYNEQFF.

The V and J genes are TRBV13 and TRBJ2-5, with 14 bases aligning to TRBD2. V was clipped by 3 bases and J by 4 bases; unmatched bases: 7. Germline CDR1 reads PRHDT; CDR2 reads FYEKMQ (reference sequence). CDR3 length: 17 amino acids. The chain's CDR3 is CASSFGLAGGFGETQYF. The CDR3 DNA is TGTGCCAGCAGCTTTGGACTAGCGGGGGGCTTCGGAGAGACCCAGTACTTC.

The CDR3 reads CASSIDSGGYNEQFF. CDR3 DNA: TGTGCCAGTAGTATAGACAGCGGGGGCTACAATGAGCAGTTCTTC. The chain recombines TRBV19 with TRBJ2-1, with 8 positions matching TRBD2. This CDR3 has 15 amino acids. The germline V gene has CDR1 LNHDA and CDR2 SQIVND (reference sequence). Trimming cost V 0 bases and J 3 bases; bases outside gene matches: 1.

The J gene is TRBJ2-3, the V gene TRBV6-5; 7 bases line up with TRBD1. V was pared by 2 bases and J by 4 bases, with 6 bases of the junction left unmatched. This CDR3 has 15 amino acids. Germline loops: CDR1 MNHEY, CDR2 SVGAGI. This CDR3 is CASSYEGAQADTQYF. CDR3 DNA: TGTGCCAGCAGTTACGAGGGGGCCCAGGCAGATACGCAGTATTTT.